This TCR beta chain was obtained from a study of CD8 T cells in Susac syndrome (dated by TCRdb to 2018 to 2020). At the level of the whole study: Repertoire sequencing was used to test whether CD8+ T cell activation and differentiation in Susac syndrome was antigen driven.

A word on this clonotype: Its antigen is currently not known. No base qualities exist here, and no much larger clone lies one base off it.

The cysteine opens and the phenylalanine closes a CDR3 of 14 amino acids. This entry keeps only the CDR3 DNA: 42 bases, framed from base 1. Per the germline V gene, SQVTM is the CDR1 and ANQGSEA is the CDR2. Unmatched junction bases come to 7, with V trimmed by 5 bases and J by 0 bases. RNA was extracted with the RNeasy kit and 0.5 to 1 ug was reverse transcribed using random hexamers. TCR beta CDR3 regions were amplified with the immunoSEQ multiplex PCR assay covering 54 Vbeta and 13 Jbeta segments. PCR amplification bias was corrected by using a synthetic template baseline for primer optimization and computational correction. The original pipeline was this. Reads were annotated to V, D and J genes per IMGT and analyzed with immunoSEQ Analyzer, keeping only productive sequences. Clonality was computed as one minus Shannon entropy normalized by log2 of the number of productive unique sequences. Public and private clones were assessed among the 100 most prevalent clones of each patient and control. Clones were defined as Susac-specific if absent from the healthy and MS cohorts, from approximately 1,100 published viral clones and from other ImmuneACCESS disease sequences. The raw public data were reprocessed by TCRdb itself: fastp quality trimming at Q25, MiXCR clonotype calling, in-frame beta chains only. Each record represents a unique CDR3 protein, reported with the most common genes and DNA among its rows. The V and J calls shown here were made by TCRdb, not taken from the authors' results. This sample comprises 120,000 to 150,000 distinct CDR3 sequences, approximately 95% of them detected only once. Together, the top ten hold over 0.095% of the sample.

The paper's findings and limits, for the study overall: The study acknowledged that relatively few individuals were included in the TCR sequencing and HLA analysis.

High-throughput TCR beta sequencing profiled peripheral blood CD8+ and CD4+ T cells from healthy donors, Susac syndrome patients and multiple sclerosis patients. Treatment-naive patients with stable or active relapsing-remitting disease fulfilling revised McDonald criteria were used as multiple sclerosis controls. Bulk CD8+ and CD4+ T cells were purified magnetically by negative isolation, whereas CD8+ TEMRA cells were enriched by FACS. Blood was drawn into EDTA tubes, processed within 24 hours, and PBMCs were isolated by density gradient centrifugation. PBMCs destined for TCR sequencing were cryopreserved in liquid nitrogen and later thawed in a 37 °C water bath. The sorted or isolated CD4+, CD8+ and CD8+ TEMRA cells reached a purity of at least 90%.

This TCR derives from a human donor with multiple sclerosis. This chain joins TRBV29-1 to TRBJ2-7; 7 junctional bases match TRBD1. The sequencing input was CD4+ T cells from PBMCs. The CDR3 corresponds to CSVQGDGSSYEQYF. In nucleotide form, the sequence is TGCAGCGTTCAGGGGGACGGTAGCTCCTACGAGCAGTACTTC.